One and the same sample provided the 3 T cell receptor beta chains below, sequenced in a study of T-cell reconstitution after alpha-beta-depleted transplantation in children. TCRbeta library construction was performed incorporating unique molecular identifiers. TCRdb ran MiXCR on the PCR reads and lists one entry per CDR3 protein. Among about 610,000 distinct CDR3 sequences listed, more than 9% were seen once. The input for sequencing was PBMCs from the stem cell graft donor, taken from the stem cell graft. Receptors originate from a human donor who donated a stem cell graft to a child with acute myeloid leukemia.

The V and J genes are TRBV4-3 and TRBJ2-7; D not certain. The CDR3 is made up of 13 amino acids. Germline V gene data show CDR1 as LGHNA and CDR2 as YSLEER. Trimming shortened V by 0 bases and J by 4 bases, and 7 bases separated the two germline ends. CDR3 loop: CASSQDWGYEQYF. CDR3 in DNA: TGCGCCAGCAGCCAAGATTGGGGTTACGAGCAGTACTTC.

In this sample, this clonotype turned up many times. V and J are TRBV20-1 and TRBJ2-7; a weak D match, TRBD2 (7 bases). The CDR3 has 16 residues. The V gene's germline CDR1 is DFQATT and CDR2 SNEGSKA (reference sequence). V was shortened by 0 bases and J by 0 bases, with 15 bases between the two germline ends. The CDR3 reads CSARDPQGGSSYEQYF. The CDR3 region has the DNA TGCAGTGCTAGAGATCCACAGGGCGGGAGCTCCTACGAGCAGTACTTC.

A few counts support this clonotype. The DNA for the CDR3 is TGCGCCAGCAGCCCACAGGGATCTACGAACACCGGGGAGCTGTTTTTT. Protein: CASSPQGSTNTGELFF. The chain couples TRBV5-1 to TRBJ2-2; D might be TRBD1 (6 bases). CDR1 and CDR2 from the germline V gene are SGHRS and YFSETQ. This CDR3 contains 16 residues. Trimming pared 4 bases from V and 0 bases from J, leaving 13 bases between.